Shown below are 22 T cell receptor beta chains from a single sample sequenced in a study of blood T cell repertoires in COVID-19. TCRdb keeps only in-frame clones here, not all; method: immunoSEQ multiplex PCR. The repertoire includes tens of thousands of clones, less than 90% of them detected once, and approximately 15% sits in the top ten. What was sequenced was peripheral blood. Source of these receptors: a woman in her sixties with active COVID-19.

CDR3 sequence reads: CASSLGPGAVDGYTF. CDR3 DNA sequence: TGTGCCAGCAGCTTAGGGCCAGGGGCAGTGGATGGCTACACCTTC. V is TRBV7-6 and J is TRBJ1-2, with D perhaps TRBD1 (6 bases). This CDR3 comprises 15 residues. The germline CDR1 and CDR2 sequences are SGHVS and FNYEAQ. The V end was cut by 1 base, the J end by 6 bases, with 15 bases between.

V is TRBV7-9 and J is TRBJ1-6; TRBD1 is a possible D gene (6 bases). The germline V gene encodes CDR1 SEHNR and CDR2 FQNEAQ (reference sequence). Trimming pared 5 bases from V and 5 bases from J, leaving 7 bases between. The CDR3 has 13 residues. CDR3 sequence: CASSHRDNSPLHF. For the CDR3, the DNA is TGTGCCAGCAGCCACAGGGATAATTCACCCCTCCACTTT.

The sample holds a few counts of this clone. The genes are TRBV19 and TRBJ2-3; 13 bases fit TRBD2. With 6 bases clipped from V and 6 bases from J, the junction kept 6 bases outside the gene matches. The germline CDR1 and CDR2 sequences are LNHDA and SQIVND (reference sequence). The CDR3 is 15 amino acids. The CDR3, as DNA: TGTGCCAGTAGCCCGACTAGCGGGGGGCGGGATACGCAGTATTTT. This encodes CASSPTSGGRDTQYF.

The V call is TRBV7-8, the J call TRBJ2-1; no reliable D call. Germline CDR1 SGHVS, CDR2 FQNEAQ. The CDR3 contains 15 residues. V gave up 5 bases and J gave up 0 bases, with 11 bases separating them. As DNA, the CDR3 is TGTGCCAGCAGCCAATACTACACCTCCTACAATGAGCAGTTCTTC. Translation gives CASSQYYTSYNEQFF.

The chain combines TRBV14 with TRBJ2-1, with D possibly being TRBD2 (6 bases). CDR3 length: 15 residues. In germline, CDR1 is SGHDN, CDR2 FVKESK. Between the trimmed V and J ends, which lost 4 bases and 4 bases, there was a span of 14 bases. The CDR3 loop reads CASSRAGSLYNEQFF. CDR3 DNA sequence: TGTGCCAGCAGCCGGGCGGGGTCTCTTTACAATGAGCAGTTCTTC.

The chain links TRBV2 to TRBJ1-5, with 7 bases aligning to TRBD1. The CDR3 runs to 14 residues. CDR1 is SNHLY and CDR2 is FYNNEI in the germline V gene. J gave up 6 bases and V 4 bases, and 6 bases lay outside the gene matches. The CDR3 loop reads CASSGRAGGQPQHF. Here the CDR3 DNA reads TGTGCCAGCAGTGGGAGGGCAGGGGGTCAGCCCCAGCATTTT.

This chain uses TRBV5-1 with TRBJ2-1, with TRBD2 matching 13 bases. J lost 9 bases, V lost 3 bases, and 21 bases had no gene match. CDR1 is SGHRS and CDR2 is YFSETQ in the germline V gene. This CDR3 is 20 amino acids long. CDR3 amino acids: CASSSSGLAGELTWNVEQFF. In DNA, the CDR3 is TGCGCCAGCAGCTCTAGTGGACTAGCGGGGGAGCTAACATGGAATGTTGAGCAGTTCTTC.

V and J are TRBV5-4 and TRBJ2-3; tentatively, D is TRBD2 (5 bases). Germline V gene sequence: CDR1 SGHNT, CDR2 YYREEE (reference sequence). This CDR3 spans 15 amino acids. Trimming shortened V by 0 bases and J by 4 bases, and 12 bases separated the two germline ends. The CDR3 nucleotides read TGTGCCAGCAGCTTGGCGGGGAAGATTGCAGATACGCAGTATTTT. Amino acids: CASSLAGKIADTQYF.

This clone was recorded only once. This chain connects TRBV7-9 to TRBJ2-1; D call uncertain. The CDR3 sequence is 14 residues long. CDR1 SEHNR and CDR2 FQNEAQ come from the germline V gene (reference sequence). The V end lost 5 bases, the J end lost 2 bases, and 10 bases lay between the germline ends. This chain's CDR3 is CASSPATAYNEQFF. For the CDR3, the DNA is TGTGCCAGCAGCCCCGCTACAGCCTACAATGAGCAGTTCTTC.

This chain joins TRBV6-1 and TRBJ1-4; D might be TRBD1 (5 bases). The CDR3 runs 16 residues. Between the trimmed V and J ends, which lost 2 bases and 1 base, there was a span of 11 bases. Germline values: CDR1 MNHNS, CDR2 SASEGT. CDR3 DNA: TGTGCCAGCAGTGAATATGGTAGGGGAACTAATGAAAAACTGTTTTTT. Protein: CASSEYGRGTNEKLFF.

This sequence joins TRBV11-2 and TRBJ2-2, with TRBD2 matching over 13 bases. With 5 bases clipped from V and 5 bases from J, the junction kept 2 bases outside the gene matches. This CDR3 region has 15 residues. Germline assignment: CDR1 SGHAT and CDR2 FQNNGV. The CDR3 reads CASSPGLAGTGELFF. The CDR3 bases are TGTGCCAGCAGCCCGGGACTAGCGGGGACCGGGGAGCTGTTTTTT.

The chain carries TRBV6-5 and TRBJ2-1; D call uncertain. V was pared by 4 bases and J by 5 bases, with 3 bases between. CDR3 size: 11 residues. Germline loops: CDR1 MNHEY, CDR2 SVGAGI. The CDR3 region has the DNA TGTGCCAGCAGTTTTAACAATGAGCAGTTCTTC. Its protein product is CASSFNNEQFF.

This clone has more than one count but fewer than ten. This sequence joins TRBV11-2 and TRBJ1-2; the D gene is possibly TRBD1 (6 bases). Germline loops: CDR1 SGHAT, CDR2 FQNNGV. V lost 8 bases and J lost 8, with 24 bases in between. The CDR3 contains 15 residues. The CDR3 DNA follows: TGTGCCAGCGCAGTGGAGACAGGAGTCAGCTACGGCTACACCTTC. Its translation: CASAVETGVSYGYTF.

This rearrangement joins TRBV27 to TRBJ1-5; D possibly corresponds to TRBD1 (5 bases). Germline-derived CDR1 and CDR2 are MNHEY and SMNVEV (reference sequence). The ends were cut back, 3 bases at V and 6 bases at J, with 12 bases in the middle. The CDR3 loop spans 14 amino acids. The CDR3 sequence is CASSFSGNGQPQHF. Here the CDR3 DNA reads TGTGCCAGCAGTTTCTCAGGGAACGGTCAGCCCCAGCATTTT.

The chain uses TRBV5-4 and TRBJ2-5; D may be TRBD2 (5 bases). Germline V gene data show CDR1 as SGHNT and CDR2 as YYREEE (reference sequence). The germline V and J ends were trimmed by 5 bases and 4 bases, with 18 bases remaining between them. The CDR3 covers 15 residues. The CDR3 region is CASRRPGSTGETQYF. The CDR3 DNA follows: TGTGCCAGCAGGCGACCGGGATCCACGGGAGAGACCCAGTACTTC.

The chain uses TRBV15 and TRBJ2-2; D not resolved. The CDR3 spans 17 residues. In germline, CDR1 is LNHNV, CDR2 YYDKDF (reference sequence). V was pared by 3 bases and J by 1 base, with 15 bases between. DNA of the CDR3: TGTGCCACCAGCAGGGGTCACGGCAGACAGAACACCGGGGAGCTGTTTTTT. Its translation is CATSRGHGRQNTGELFF.

The chain uses TRBV2 and TRBJ1-5; 7 nucleotides line up with TRBD1. Germline V CDR1 and CDR2: SNHLY, FYNNEI. This CDR3 is 15 amino acids long. The trim removed 0 bases at V and 7 bases at J, leaving 6 bases unmatched. CDR3 nucleotides: TGTGCCAGCAGTGAAGCTAGGGGGCGAGGACAGCCCCAGCATTTT. Encoded protein: CASSEARGRGQPQHF.

J is TRBJ1-5 and V is TRBV15, with TRBD1 as a possible D gene (5 bases). Germline V lookup: CDR1 LNHNV, CDR2 YYDKDF (reference sequence). CDR3 length: 16 residues. V lost 0 bases and J 8 bases, leaving 17 bases between the germline ends. CDR3 coding DNA: TGTGCCACCAGCAGAGATCGGACAACCGGTAATGAGCCCCAGCATTTT. Encoded protein: CATSRDRTTGNEPQHF.

The genes are TRBV6-5 and TRBJ2-3; a weak D match, TRBD2 (6 bases). The germline CDR1 and CDR2 sequences are MNHEY and SVGAGI. The CDR3 has 12 residues. V lost 6 bases and J lost 8, with 12 bases in between. Here the CDR3 DNA reads TGTGCCAGCAGGCGGGGCATCGGTACGCAGTATTTT. Amino acids: CASRRGIGTQYF.

The genes are TRBV5-1 and TRBJ1-2; perhaps TRBD1 as D (5 bases). CDR3 length: 14 residues. Germline V CDR1 and CDR2: SGHRS, YFSETQ. Trimming cost V 0 bases and J 3 bases, with 9 bases left between them. The CDR3 sequence: CASSLDGGYYGYTF. The CDR3 DNA reads as TGCGCCAGCAGCTTGGATGGGGGGTACTATGGCTACACCTTC.

The chain uses TRBV3-1 (or the pseudogene TRBV3-2) and TRBJ1-4; D is undetermined. Germline CDR1 and CDR2: LGHDT and YNNKEL (reference sequence). This CDR3 contains 13 residues. V dropped 4 bases and J dropped 8 bases, with 11 bases sitting between them. The CDR3 coding sequence is TGTGCCAGCAGCCCCGGCGGGTCAGAAAAACTGTTTTTT. This translates into CASSPGGSEKLFF.

This clone was observed a few times. The chain carries TRBV5-1 and TRBJ2-7; 9 positions match TRBD2. Germline values: CDR1 SGHRS, CDR2 YFSETQ. V was clipped by 0 bases and J by 4 bases; unmatched bases: 11. The CDR3 length is 17 residues. Written as DNA, the CDR3 is TGCGCCAGCAGCTTGGCCCGAGGGGCTAGCGGGACATACGAGCAGTACTTC. It encodes CASSLARGASGTYEQYF. Full variable domain (remainder filled in from reference TRBV5-1 and TRBJ2-7): KAGVTQTPRYLIKTRGQQVTLSCSPISGHRSVSWYQQTPGQGLQFLFEYFSETQRNKGNFPGRFSGRQFSNSRSEMNVSTLELGDSALYLCASSLARGASGTYEQYFGPGTRLTVT.